This T cell receptor (beta chain) emerged from a study of OX40 agonist ivuxolimab in advanced cancers. Findings and limits, study-wide: In the 0.1 to 3.0 mg/kg range, CD4+ and CD8+ blood T cells had expanded clonally by week 6.

The method was immunoSEQ multiplex PCR; TCRdb's version includes in-frame clones alone and lacks a portion of them. In the table there are approximately 100,000 clones, 80% to 90% of which are singletons. About this clone: Its target is unknown.

Autoimmune disease history or systemic immunosuppression was exclusionary. This CDR3 region has 12 residues. Trimming pared 3 bases from V and 4 bases from J, leaving 6 bases between. Germline assignment: CDR1 SGHTA and CDR2 FQGNSA. This TCR came from an adult with an advanced solid tumor such as melanoma, head and neck, liver or kidney cancer. The rearrangement links TRBV7-2 to TRBJ2-5, with unresolved D. The specimen comprised CD4+ or CD8+ T cells sorted from blood, sampled in a trial of the OX40 agonist ivuxolimab. The CDR3 DNA follows: TGTGCCAGCAGCTTTGCCCCAGAGACCCAGTACTTC. This encodes CASSFAPETQYF. The whole variable domain, filled in from reference TRBV7-2 and TRBJ2-5, reads GAGVSQSPSNKVTEKGKDVELRCDPISGHTALYWYRQSLGQGLEFLIYFQGNSAPDKSGLPSDRFSAERTGGSVSTLTIQRTQQEDSAVYLCASSFAPETQYFGPGTRLLVL.